These T cell receptor beta chains were read from a single sample in a study of T cell repertoires in cytomegalovirus infection. TCRdb re-called the reads with MiXCR, one entry per CDR3 protein. Among 250,000 or so distinct CDR3 sequences listed, 10% to 15% were seen once. Sequencing was done on a sample of PBMCs. Receptors were obtained from a human donor in good health (CMV status not recorded). Some clones in this sample may be carry-over from other donors' samples. Each CDR3 is given with its conserved first and last residue. D genes are given only for firm matches. Not every row has a clone size; where given, it reads once, few, many or a size class.

V gene,J gene,D gene,clone size,CDR3 DNA,CDR3 protein
TRBV12-3/TRBV12-4,TRBJ2-3,-,many,TGTGCCAGCAGCCCGGCGGGGGCTCTCACAGATACGCAGTATTTT,CASSPAGALTDTQYF
TRBV10-3,TRBJ2-3,-,few,TGTGCCATCAGTGACCCAGTGGCAGATACGCAGTATTTT,CAISDPVADTQYF
TRBV7-2,TRBJ1-2,-,many,TGTGCCAGCAGCTTAGACGGCGTAATCTATGGCTACACCTTC,CASSLDGVIYGYTF
TRBV11-3,TRBJ1-3,TRBD1,few,TGTGCCAGCAGCTCGACAGGGGCCTTCTCTGGAAACACCATATATTTT,CASSSTGAFSGNTIYF
TRBV5-1,TRBJ1-2,-,many,TGTGCCAGCAGCTTAGAAGGGAACTATGGCTACACCTTC,CASSLEGNYGYTF
TRBV7-2,TRBJ2-3,-,many,TGTGCCAGCGGGGGTAGCACAGATACGCAGTATTTT,CASGGSTDTQYF
TRBV6-2/TRBV6-3,TRBJ2-2,-,-,TGTGCCAGCAGACTGGGACCTAACACCGGGGAGCTGTTTTTT,CASRLGPNTGELFF
TRBV7-3,TRBJ2-2,-,many,TGTGCCAGCAGCCGGTCGGCAGGGCAGAACACCGGGGAGCTGTTTTTT,CASSRSAGQNTGELFF
TRBV7-2,TRBJ2-3,TRBD2,many,TGTGCCAGCACCCCCCTGCGGGGGGGCACAGATACGCAGTATTTT,CASTPLRGGTDTQYF
TRBV3-1,TRBJ2-1,TRBD2,-,TGTGCCAGCAGCCCCGGGACTAGCGGCCACAATGAGCAGTTCTTC,CASSPGTSGHNEQFF
TRBV7-2,TRBJ2-1,TRBD2,many,TGTGCCAGCAGCTTCACTAGCGGGAGTAACAATGAGCAGTTCTTC,CASSFTSGSNNEQFF
TRBV7-2,TRBJ2-5,-,many,TGTGCCAGCAGCCAAGGGGGGGGGGAGGTGACCCAGTACTTC,CASSQGGGEVTQYF
TRBV5-5,TRBJ2-1,TRBD2,-,TGTGCCAGCAGCCATGGGAGCGGGAACAATGAGCAGTTCTTC,CASSHGSGNNEQFF
TRBV7-2,TRBJ2-2,-,many,TGTGCCAGCAGCACCTCTGGTGGCGGCCTAGTAGGCGGGGAGCTGTTTTTT,CASSTSGGGLVGGELFF
TRBV9,TRBJ1-2,-,-,TGTGCCAGCAGCCTAGAAGATCACTATGGCTACACCTTC,CASSLEDHYGYTF
TRBV9,TRBJ2-7,-,many,TGTGCCAGCAGCCCGACCCCGGGACAAGACTACGAGCAGTACTTC,CASSPTPGQDYEQYF
TRBV3-1,TRBJ2-7,TRBD2,-,TGTGCCAGCAGCCCCAAAAGGACTAGCGGGGGCTACGAGCAGTACTTC,CASSPKRTSGGYEQYF
TRBV4-2,TRBJ2-7,TRBD1,-,TGTGCCAGCAGCCAAGATTCAACTCCGGGACAGGGATCTTTGCAGTACTTC,CASSQDSTPGQGSLQYF
TRBV10-3,TRBJ1-1,-,few,TGTGCCATCAGTGAGATTGCCAGAGGGAACACTGAAGCTTTCTTT,CAISEIARGNTEAFF
TRBV14,TRBJ1-1,-,-,TGTGCCAGCAGCCATCTAGCTAGAGGACGCATGAACACTGAAGCTTTCTTT,CASSHLARGRMNTEAFF
TRBV7-2,TRBJ1-1,TRBD1,few,TGTGCCAGCAGCTTATCACGAGACAGGGGGCGCTGGGGGAGTGAAGCTTTCTTT,CASSLSRDRGRWGSEAFF
TRBV6-2/TRBV6-3,TRBJ2-2,-,many,TGTGCCAGCAGTCCCCAAGGCGACCGGAACGGGGAGCTGTTTTTT,CASSPQGDRNGELFF
TRBV4-2,TRBJ2-4,TRBD2,-,TGTGCCAGCAGCCAAGAGAGCACTAGCGGAGGCAACATTCAGTACTTC,CASSQESTSGGNIQYF
TRBV4-2,TRBJ1-1,TRBD1,many,TGTGCCAGCAGCCCCACCCGGGACAGGGGCACTGAAGCTTTCTTT,CASSPTRDRGTEAFF
TRBV7-9,TRBJ1-2,-,many,TGTGCCAGCAGCCTGGCCGACACTCTCTATGGCTACACCTTC,CASSLADTLYGYTF
TRBV6-5,TRBJ2-5,TRBD2,-,TGTGCCAGCAGTTACGGCGGGAGGTCAGAGACCCAGTACTTC,CASSYGGRSETQYF
TRBV7-2,TRBJ2-5,-,many,TGTGCCAGCAGCTTCCAACGACAGCTCGCGCAGACCCAGTACTTC,CASSFQRQLAQTQYF
TRBV10-3,TRBJ2-7,TRBD1,-,TGTGCCATCAGTGCGGACAGGGGCTCCTACGAGCAGTACTTC,CAISADRGSYEQYF
TRBV6-1,TRBJ2-1,-,many,TGTGCCAGCAAGACCTCCGAGACAGGCCCCAATGAGCAGTTCTTC,CASKTSETGPNEQFF
TRBV3-1,TRBJ1-4,TRBD1,-,TGTGCCAGCAGCCCCTTGAGGACAGGGGGCGCCGTTGAAAAACTGTTTTTT,CASSPLRTGGAVEKLFF
TRBV7-2,TRBJ2-3,-,many,TGTGCCAGCAGCTTCGGGGAGGCTGGCACAGATACGCAGTATTTT,CASSFGEAGTDTQYF
TRBV6-2/TRBV6-3,TRBJ2-4,TRBD1,-,TGTGCCAGCGGACGTCCGACAGGGGGCTCCAAAAACATTCAGTACTTC,CASGRPTGGSKNIQYF
TRBV28,TRBJ2-4,TRBD1,many,TGTGCCAGCAGCGGGACAGGGGGCCTAGCCAAAAACATTCAGTACTTC,CASSGTGGLAKNIQYF
TRBV18,TRBJ2-3,-,-,TGTGCCAGCTCCCCGGGACGGTCTAGCACAGATACGCAGTATTTT,CASSPGRSSTDTQYF
TRBV25-1,TRBJ2-1,-,-,TGTGCCAGCAGTGAAAGGGGCATCAATGAGCAGTTCTTC,CASSERGINEQFF
TRBV27,TRBJ2-1,-,many,TGTGCCAGCAGTACCGTACCAGGGTTCGGCTACAATGAGCAGTTCTTC,CASSTVPGFGYNEQFF
TRBV27,TRBJ2-7,-,few,TGTGCCAGCACCTTGAGGACAGACCGCTACGAGCAGTACTTC,CASTLRTDRYEQYF
TRBV7-8,TRBJ2-7,-,many,TGTGCCAGCAGCTTAGAGGGACCCTCCTACGAGCAGTACTTC,CASSLEGPSYEQYF
TRBV6-5,TRBJ1-2,-,few,TGTGCCAGCAGTTACACGACTAACTATGGCTACACCTTC,CASSYTTNYGYTF
TRBV27,TRBJ1-5,-,few,TGTGCCAGCAGTTTATCCCGGGGCGGGCAGCCCCAGCATTTT,CASSLSRGGQPQHF
TRBV28,TRBJ2-7,-,many,TGTGCCAGCAGTTTGAGGGGGTTATGGCAGTACTTC,CASSLRGLWQYF
TRBV11-2,TRBJ2-3,-,many,TGTGCCAGCAGCTCCCCACAACCCGGACTGGATACGGGTACGCAGTATTTT,CASSSPQPGLDTGTQYF
TRBV28,TRBJ1-4,-,-,TGTGCCAGCAGATCGGCTAATGAAAAACTGTTTTTT,CASRSANEKLFF